The 21 T cell receptor beta chains given below trace back to one sample, sequenced in a study of blood T cell repertoires in COVID-19. Data came from immunoSEQ multiplex PCR; TCRdb stores just in-frame clones and leaves some out. The profile shows approximately 170,000 clones, approximately 77% of them singletons. Sequencing input: peripheral blood. All receptors derive from a woman of 80 years or more with active or convalescent COVID-19.

This clone was counted once. This same CDR3 is encoded by further DNA sequences in the sample. This chain links TRBV19 with TRBJ1-5, with no clear D. The CDR3 has 14 residues. V was trimmed by 2 bases and J by 1 base, leaving 6 bases between them. CDR1 and CDR2 (germline): LNHDA, SQIVND (reference sequence). The CDR3 DNA reads TGTGCCAGTAGTATATCGGGGAGCAATCAGCCCCAGCATTTT. Its translation: CASSISGSNQPQHF.

The chain has TRBV28 and TRBJ1-2, with TRBD1 matching 7 bases. This CDR3 is built from 16 residues. V was clipped by 5 bases and J by 3 bases; unmatched bases: 12. CDR1 MDHEN and CDR2 SYDVKM come from the germline V gene. The chain's CDR3 is CASSPGQLGLDYGYTF. CDR3 DNA sequence: TGTGCCAGCAGTCCGGGACAGTTAGGTCTCGACTATGGCTACACCTTC.

This chain joins TRBV20-1 and TRBJ2-5, with 9 bases identical to TRBD2. V was pared by 3 bases and J by 6 bases, with 17 bases of the junction left unmatched. The CDR3 is 17 amino acids. Germline CDR1 is DFQATT and CDR2 is SNEGSKA (reference sequence). The CDR3 reads CSASDISPGLAMKTQYF. CDR3 bases: TGCAGTGCTAGTGACATCTCGCCGGGACTAGCAATGAAGACCCAGTACTTC.

Turning to this clone: One end of the junction does not line up with germline, which may come from a read error. V and J are TRBV7-9 and TRBJ2-1, with 7 bases identical to TRBD2. This CDR3 spans 13 amino acids. Germline lookup yields CDR1 SEHNR and CDR2 FQNEAQ (reference sequence). The CDR3 coding sequence is TGTGCCAGCAGCCCCTGGGACTACTATGAGCAGTTCTTC. Amino acids: CASSPWDYYEQFF.

This clone was recorded a few times. V gene TRBV14 combines with J gene TRBJ1-1, with TRBD1 matching 12 bases. CDR1 is SGHDN, CDR2 FVKESK, per germline. The CDR3 spans 19 residues. V was clipped by 2 bases and J by 1 base; unmatched bases: 11. The CDR3 is CASSQFGPGTGGPNTEAFF. The CDR3 coding sequence is TGTGCCAGCAGCCAATTTGGTCCTGGGACAGGGGGCCCGAACACTGAAGCTTTCTTT.

CDR3 residues: CASSPGTGGNTIYF. The CDR3 DNA reads TGCGCCAGCAGCCCCGGGACAGGTGGAAACACCATATATTTT. The chain employs TRBV5-1 and TRBJ1-3, with 8 bases identical to TRBD1. The CDR3 is 14 residues long. The germline V gene encodes CDR1 SGHRS and CDR2 YFSETQ. With V trimmed by 4 bases and J by 3 bases, 3 bases remained unmatched.

J is TRBJ1-5 and V is TRBV6-6, with D unresolved. Trimming shortened V by 3 bases and J by 8 bases, and 5 bases separated the two germline ends. CDR1 is MNHNY, CDR2 SVGAGI, per germline (reference sequence). The CDR3 sequence is 11 residues long. The CDR3 reads CASSYGEPQHF. The DNA for the CDR3 is TGTGCCAGCAGTTATGGAGAGCCCCAGCATTTT.

The chain links TRBV27 to TRBJ2-1; tentatively, D is TRBD1 (6 bases). The CDR3 has 15 residues. V lost 5 bases to trimming and J lost 0 bases, with 11 bases between them. CDR1 is MNHEY, CDR2 SMNVEV, per germline (reference sequence). The CDR3 spells CASSRGQSSYNEQFF. The CDR3, as DNA: TGTGCCAGCAGTCGAGGACAGAGCTCCTACAATGAGCAGTTCTTC.

The rearrangement uses TRBV18 and TRBJ2-1, with TRBD2 matching 8 bases. Germline CDR1 is KGHSH and CDR2 is LQKENI. This CDR3 has 15 amino acids. The V gene end was trimmed by 3 bases and the J gene end by 7 bases; junction bases not matched to a gene: 8. The CDR3 loop is CASSPLAGGLNEQFF. For the CDR3, the DNA is TGTGCCAGCTCACCTCTGGCGGGAGGTCTTAATGAGCAGTTCTTC.

The chain carries TRBV5-1 and TRBJ2-2, with TRBD1 as a possible D gene (6 bases). Germline CDR1 and CDR2: SGHRS and YFSETQ. V was shortened by 4 bases and J by 4 bases, with 11 bases between the two germline ends. The CDR3 consists of 14 residues. CDR3 nucleotides: TGCGCCAGCAGCGGGACACAATCCACCGGGGAGCTGTTTTTT. It encodes CASSGTQSTGELFF.

The CDR3 nucleotides read TGCAGCGTCCACAGCGGGGATCCGGGGGACACTGAAGCTTTCTTT. Its translation is CSVHSGDPGDTEAFF. The J gene is TRBJ1-1, the V gene TRBV29-1, with a weak D call TRBD1 (5 bases). Trimming stripped 6 bases from V and 3 bases from J, with 20 bases between. CDR3 length equals 15 residues. Per the germline V gene, CDR1 is SQVTM and CDR2 is ANQGSEA.

Points on this clone: The same CDR3 can be traced to other DNA sequences in this sample. The J gene is TRBJ2-3, the V gene TRBV9; tentative D call: TRBD2 (6 bases). The CDR3 totals 15 residues. V lost 1 base and J 0 bases, leaving 9 bases between the germline ends. Germline V gives CDR1 SGDLS, CDR2 YYNGEE. The CDR3 nucleotides are TGTGCCAGCAGCGTATGGCGGGATAGCACAGATACGCAGTATTTT. Encoded protein: CASSVWRDSTDTQYF.

The J gene is TRBJ2-1, the V gene TRBV19; 10 positions agree with TRBD2. Trimming removed 8 bases from V and 6 bases from J; junction bases left unmatched: 10. The CDR3 runs to 15 residues. The germline gives CDR1 LNHDA, CDR2 SQIVND (reference sequence). The CDR3 nucleotides are TGTGCCAGTTCGATAGCGGGAGGATCGGCCAATGAGCAGTTCTTC. Its protein product is CASSIAGGSANEQFF.

V and J are TRBV28 and TRBJ1-6, with unresolved D. The length of the CDR3 is 17 residues. Trimming removed 1 base from V and 2 bases from J, with 12 bases in between. The germline gives CDR1 MDHEN, CDR2 SYDVKM. CDR3 loop: CASSLSVTRPYNSPLHF. In DNA, the CDR3 is TGTGCCAGCAGTTTATCTGTGACAAGGCCCTATAATTCACCCCTCCACTTT.

The rearrangement joins TRBV11-2 to TRBJ1-2; D may be TRBD1 (6 bases). Trimming stripped 2 bases from V and 5 bases from J, with 12 bases between. CDR3 length equals 14 residues. Germline V CDR1 and CDR2: SGHAT, FQNNGV. The CDR3 nucleotides read TGTGCCAGCAGCTTACTGGGGGCCCGATATGGCTACACCTTC. This translates into CASSLLGARYGYTF.

V and J are TRBV7-3 and TRBJ2-1, with TRBD2 matching 7 bases. Germline CDR1 and CDR2: SGHTA and FQGTGA. The CDR3 totals 16 residues. V shed 0 bases and J 5 bases; nucleotides not matched to a gene: 7. CDR3 residues: CASSLTLPSGHNEQFF. The DNA for the CDR3 is TGTGCCAGCAGCTTAACCCTTCCTAGCGGCCACAATGAGCAGTTCTTC.

For this clone: In the same sample, other DNA sequences code for this CDR3. The V and J genes are TRBV7-9 and TRBJ2-7, with TRBD1 identical over 7 bases. Germline CDR1 SEHNR, CDR2 FQNEAQ (reference sequence). The length of the CDR3 is 13 residues. With V trimmed by 1 base and J by 7 bases, 4 bases remained unmatched. The CDR3 DNA reads as TGTGCCAGCAGCTTAGAGGGGGCAGGGGAGCAGTACTTC. Translation gives CASSLEGAGEQYF.

The gene calls are TRBV2 and TRBJ1-1; no definite D call. Trimming cost V 7 bases and J 3 bases, with 15 bases left between them. Per the germline V gene, CDR1 is SNHLY and CDR2 is FYNNEI. CDR3 length: 14 amino acids. This chain's CDR3 is CASTPRHTDTEAFF. The CDR3 DNA is TGTGCCAGCACCCCCAGGCACACGGACACTGAAGCTTTCTTT.

This sequence joins TRBV30 and TRBJ1-1; D uncertain. The CDR3 runs 15 residues. The V gene lost 7 bases and the J gene lost 1 base, with 19 bases spanning the gap. Germline-derived CDR1 and CDR2 are GTSNPN and SVGIG (reference sequence). CDR3 region: CASLRSFLGNTEAFF. In DNA form, the CDR3 reads TGTGCCTCCTTGAGGTCCTTCCTGGGGAACACTGAAGCTTTCTTT.

This clone was recorded only once. In DNA, the CDR3 is TGTGCCAGCTCGGTCGGAGGGACAGGGCATTCACCCCTCCACTTT. As protein: CASSVGGTGHSPLHF. The chain recombines TRBV18 with TRBJ1-6; 9 nucleotides match TRBD1. This CDR3 contains 15 residues. Germline V gene lookup returns CDR1 KGHSH and CDR2 LQKENI. Trimming removed 6 bases from V and 8 bases from J; junction bases left unmatched: 8.

V and J are TRBV18 and TRBJ1-3; 8 nucleotides line up with TRBD1. Losses at the gene ends were 1 base for V and 4 bases for J; bases not matched to a gene: 9. Germline CDR1 reads KGHSH; CDR2 reads LQKENI. CDR3 size: 17 residues. CDR3 in amino acids: CASSPLSDRVGGNTIYF. The CDR3 DNA reads as TGTGCCAGCTCACCACTATCGGACAGGGTGGGCGGAAACACCATATATTTT.